This T cell receptor (beta chain) originates from a study of T cells in tumors after PD-1 blockade. On the study more broadly: A subset received ongoing vismodegib 150 mg daily alongside anti-PD-1 therapy. Blood samples averaged around 110,000 templates (range roughly 24,679-270,000) and approximately 37,000 unique clonotypes. Broader study findings: Some novel exhausted tumor clones appeared in pre-treatment blood, suggesting peripheral recruitment.

Tumor or blood genomic DNA was sequenced, with inputs of 616 ng to 6,004 ng. Sequencing used immunoSEQ multiplex PCR; TCRdb keeps in-frame clones, though not all of them. This table holds 30,000 to 35,000 clones, about three quarters found once. CDR1 and CDR2 from the germline V gene are KGHDR and SFDVKD. After removal of 5 bases from V and 10 bases from J, the junction contained 7 bases not matched to a gene. There are 13 residues in the CDR3. For this clone: Its target is unknown. This sequence may be a read error, since a much larger clone differs from it by one base. Distinct nucleotide sequences in the sample also encode this CDR3.

The material was PBMCs, obtained after anti-PD-1 treatment. This receptor was taken from a human donor with basal cell carcinoma. This chain uses TRBV24-1 with TRBJ2-1; TRBD2 matches 7 bases. CDR3 residues: CATSVGAGREQFF. The CDR3 coding sequence is TGTGCCACCAGTGTTGGAGCGGGGCGGGAGCAGTTCTTC.